The clone carrying this TCR beta chain is a singleton in its sample. Its antigen is not known. Those with hyperthyroidism were 18 to 65 years old, newly diagnosed, and ill for under 2 months. CDR3 length: 12 residues. Trimming left V 7 bases short and J 6 bases short, with 9 bases between. Germline assignment: CDR1 LGHNT and CDR2 FRNRAP. Amplification of TCR beta CDR3 regions used RNA as the template. TCR CDR3 regions were first amplified by RT-PCR with HTBI primers. TCRdb passed the multiplex PCR reads through MiXCR, listing each CDR3 protein once. The sample includes roughly 740,000 distinct CDR3 sequences, 16% of them seen just once. The sample comes from a study of T cells in Graves' hyperthyroidism and ophthalmopathy. Background on the study: Peripheral blood was secured at the point of initial diagnosis, before any treatment. The study's findings and limits: Model predictions of ophthalmopathy came a median approximately 6 months before onset. Most thyroid-expanded clonotypes above 0.001 were also found in blood.

This TCR was sampled from a man in his late teens or twenties with Graves' hyperthyroidism. The sequenced material came from blood. The J gene is TRBJ2-2, the V gene TRBV12-5; D gene ambiguous. The CDR3 protein is CASAEGPGELFF. DNA for the CDR3: TGTGCTAGTGCCGAAGGCCCCGGGGAGCTGTTTTTT. Full variable domain (rest looked up from reference TRBV12-5 and TRBJ2-2): DARVTQTPRHKVTEMGQEVTMRCQPILGHNTVFWYRQTMMQGLELLAYFRNRAPLDDSGMPKDRFSAEMPDATLATLKIQPSEPRDSAVYFCASAEGPGELFFGEGSRLTVL.